The 5 T cell receptor beta chains given below trace back to one sample, sequenced in a study of human thymus T cells. Clones were read by immunoSEQ multiplex PCR, and TCRdb kept only the in-frame ones, dropping some. Here the sample spans 65,000 to 90,000 clones, around 95% being singletons. The source of the thymus tissue was resections taken during corrective heart surgery. Sequencing was carried out using thymus tissue. Source of these receptors: a girl under three years old with a congenital heart defect but otherwise immunologically healthy.

The chain links TRBV4-1 to TRBJ1-5; the match to TRBD1 covers 7 bases. Germline-derived CDR1 and CDR2 are MGHRA and YSYEKL. V shed 1 base, J shed 3 bases, and the junction held 15 bases outside the gene matches. The CDR3 is 19 residues long. The CDR3 here is CASSQGTAQGKGSNQPQHF. The CDR3 DNA sequence: TGCGCCAGCAGCCAAGGAACCGCACAGGGGAAGGGGTCCAATCAGCCCCAGCATTTT.

V usage is TRBV10-3 and J usage is TRBJ2-1; TRBD2 matches 9 bases. V dropped 0 bases and J dropped 0; count of bases not matched to a gene: 12. CDR1 ENHRY and CDR2 SYGVKD come from the germline V gene. There are 20 residues in the CDR3. The CDR3 protein is CAISESRGLAGTSSYNEQFF. The CDR3 DNA is TGTGCCATCAGTGAGTCCCGGGGACTAGCCGGGACGAGCTCCTACAATGAGCAGTTCTTC.

The CDR3 here is CASSRRLADHFEQYF. The CDR3 DNA sequence: TGTGCCAGCAGCCGAAGGCTAGCGGACCACTTTGAGCAGTACTTC. The chain uses TRBV5-6 and TRBJ2-7; 7 nucleotides agree with TRBD2. This CDR3 region has 15 residues. CDR1 is SGHDT and CDR2 is YYEEEE in the germline V gene. Trimming at V came to 4 bases and at J to 7 bases, leaving 14 bases not matched to a gene.

CDR3 amino acids: CASSLYPPGTARTEAFF. In DNA, the CDR3 is TGTGCCAGCAGTTTATACCCCCCCGGGACGGCGAGGACTGAAGCTTTCTTT. J is TRBJ1-1 and V is TRBV28, with D possibly TRBD1 on 5 matching bases. Germline CDR1 and CDR2: MDHEN and SYDVKM. The CDR3 runs 17 residues. The V end was cut by 1 base, the J end by 5 bases, with 20 bases between.

V is TRBV4-3 and J is TRBJ2-7; D gene unclear. V was cut by 4 bases and J by 0 bases, with 10 bases left in between. CDR3 size: 14 residues. Germline V gives CDR1 LGHNA, CDR2 YSLEER. CDR3 amino acids: CASSPLGSSYEQYF. CDR3 nucleotides: TGCGCCAGCAGCCCCTTAGGCAGCTCCTACGAGCAGTACTTC.